Following are 10 T cell receptor beta chains from one sample sequenced in a study of T cell clonotyping in hematopoietic cell transplantation. Only in-frame clones appear in the TCRdb table, and some are missing; sequencing was by immunoSEQ multiplex PCR. The sample consists of more than 9,000 clones, approximately 90% of them appearing once. The sample consisted of peripheral blood mononuclear cells. All receptors derive from a woman between 50 and 59 years old in good health. Some clones in this sample may be carry-over from other donors' samples.

The chain uses TRBV14 and TRBJ1-4; weak D call: TRBD1 (5 bases). CDR3 length: 15 amino acids. Germline V lookup: CDR1 SGHDN, CDR2 FVKESK. V was trimmed by 0 bases and J by 12 bases, leaving 17 bases between them. CDR3 loop: CASSQDGGRAQELFF. The DNA for the CDR3 is TGTGCCAGCAGCCAAGATGGGGGTCGGGCGCAAGAACTGTTTTTT.

The chain couples TRBV6-6 to TRBJ2-7; TRBD1 matches 10 bases. V shed 2 bases and J 12 bases; nucleotides not matched to a gene: 1. Looked up from germline, CDR1 is MNHNY and CDR2 is SVGAGI (reference sequence). This CDR3 comprises 11 residues. CDR3 protein: CASSYGDRGYF. As DNA, the CDR3 is TGTGCCAGCAGTTACGGGGACAGGGGGTACTTC.

V usage is TRBV4-3 and J usage is TRBJ1-4; D unclear. Trimming shortened V by 4 bases and J by 8 bases, and 14 bases separated the two germline ends. Per germline, CDR1 LGHNA and CDR2 YSLEER. The CDR3 has 14 residues. This chain's CDR3 is CASSLGSIGEKLFF. The CDR3 DNA sequence: TGCGCCAGCAGCCTTGGGAGTATTGGGGAAAAACTGTTTTTT.

J is TRBJ1-1 and V is TRBV5-1, with a tentative D call TRBD1 (5 bases). The germline CDR1 and CDR2 sequences are SGHRS and YFSETQ. V lost 4 bases to trimming and J lost 2 bases, with 12 bases between them. The CDR3 totals 14 residues. In nucleotides, the CDR3 is TGCGCCAGCAGCGTCAGCGGGGCAAACACTGAAGCTTTCTTT. It translates to CASSVSGANTEAFF.

This clone was counted only a few times. CDR3 loop: CSVEALTLEAFF. CDR3 DNA sequence: TGCAGCGTTGAGGCATTGACACTTGAAGCTTTCTTT. V is TRBV29-1 and J is TRBJ1-1; D unclear. Germline V gene data show CDR1 as SQVTM and CDR2 as ANQGSEA. V was shortened by 3 bases and J by 7 bases, with 12 bases between the two germline ends. The CDR3 sequence is 12 residues long. Combining the CDR3 with reference TRBV29-1 and TRBJ1-1 gives the whole variable domain SAVISQKPSRDICQRGTSLTIQCQVDSQVTMMFWYRQQPGQSLTLIATANQGSEATYESGFVIDKFPISRPNLTFSTLTVSNMSPEDSSIYLCSVEALTLEAFFGQGTRLTVV.

The chain joins TRBV4-2 to TRBJ2-5; 14 bases are shared with TRBD2. This CDR3 region has 19 residues. The ends lost 0 bases at V and 1 base at J; junction bases unmatched: 7. Germline-derived CDR1 and CDR2 are LGHNA and YNFKEQ. Here the CDR3 reads CASSQEGATSGGAQETQYF. In DNA form, the CDR3 reads TGTGCCAGCAGCCAAGAGGGCGCGACTAGCGGGGGGGCCCAAGAGACCCAGTACTTC.

The genes are TRBV19 and TRBJ2-5; tentatively, D is TRBD1 (5 bases). The CDR3 consists of 14 residues. Germline V gives CDR1 LNHDA, CDR2 SQIVND (reference sequence). Between the trimmed V and J ends, which lost 3 bases and 5 bases, there was a span of 13 bases. CDR3 DNA sequence: TGTGCCAGTAGTATTGGTCAGGCAGGGGAGACCCAGTACTTC. It codes for CASSIGQAGETQYF.

V usage is TRBV7-3 and J usage is TRBJ2-3; 11 bases are a match to TRBD2. CDR1 is SGHTA and CDR2 is FQGTGA in the germline V gene. CDR3 length equals 15 residues. The ends lost 5 bases at V and 5 bases at J; junction bases unmatched: 6. The CDR3 reads CASSLTSGELDTQYF. The CDR3 nucleotides read TGTGCCAGCAGCCTGACTAGCGGGGAGCTAGATACGCAGTATTTT. Combining the CDR3 with reference TRBV7-3 and TRBJ2-3 gives the whole variable domain GAGVSQTPSNKVTEKGKYVELRCDPISGHTALYWYRQSLGQGPEFLIYFQGTGAADDSGLPNDRFFAVRPEGSVSTLKIQRTERGDSAVYLCASSLTSGELDTQYFGPGTRLTVL.

The chain employs TRBV5-4 and TRBJ1-2; weak D call: TRBD1 (6 bases). CDR1 is SGHNT and CDR2 is YYREEE in the germline V gene (reference sequence). Trimming removed 0 bases at V and 8 bases at J, with 17 bases between. This CDR3 region has 15 residues. For the CDR3, the DNA is TGTGCCAGCAGCTTGGCCTTGGGGGGCCCAGCGGGCTACACCTTC. Translating it yields CASSLALGGPAGYTF. Full variable domain (rest looked up from reference TRBV5-4 and TRBJ1-2): ETGVTQSPTHLIKTRGQQVTLRCSSQSGHNTVSWYQQALGQGPQFIFQYYREEENGRGNFPPRFSGLQFPNYSSELNVNALELDDSALYLCASSLALGGPAGYTFGSGTRLTVV.

J is TRBJ2-7 and V is TRBV9, with D unresolved. V was trimmed by 0 bases and J by 3 bases, leaving 13 bases between them. Germline CDR1 reads SGDLS; CDR2 reads YYNGEE. This CDR3 is 15 amino acids long. Here the CDR3 reads CASSVGQYSFYEQYF. The CDR3, as DNA: TGTGCCAGCAGCGTAGGGCAGTATAGCTTCTACGAGCAGTACTTC.